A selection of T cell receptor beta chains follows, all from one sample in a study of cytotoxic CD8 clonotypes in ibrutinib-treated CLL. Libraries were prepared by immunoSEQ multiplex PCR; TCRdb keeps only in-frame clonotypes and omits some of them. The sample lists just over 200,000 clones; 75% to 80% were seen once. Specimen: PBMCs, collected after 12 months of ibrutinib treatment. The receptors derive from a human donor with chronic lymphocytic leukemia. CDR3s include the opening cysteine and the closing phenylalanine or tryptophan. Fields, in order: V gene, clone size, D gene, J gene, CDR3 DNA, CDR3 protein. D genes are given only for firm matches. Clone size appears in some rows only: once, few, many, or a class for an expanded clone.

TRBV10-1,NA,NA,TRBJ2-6,TGCGCCAGCAGTGACGAGAGCTCTGGGGCCAACGTCCTGACTTTC,CASSDESSGANVLTF
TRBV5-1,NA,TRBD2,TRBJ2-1,TGCGCCAGCAGCGCCCCTGGCGGGGGATTCTCCTACAATGAGCAGTTCTTC,CASSAPGGGFSYNEQFF
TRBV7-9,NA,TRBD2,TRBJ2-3,TGTGCCAGCAGCTCCCCGGGACTAGCGAGGACAGATACGCAGTATTTT,CASSSPGLARTDTQYF
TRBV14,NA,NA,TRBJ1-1,TGTGCCAGCAGCCATGAGTACGCTGAAGCTTTCTTT,CASSHEYAEAFF
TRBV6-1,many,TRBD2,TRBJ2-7,TGTGCCAGCAGTGGACTAGCGGGGAGCTCCTACGAGCAGTACTTC,CASSGLAGSSYEQYF
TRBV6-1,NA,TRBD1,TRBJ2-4,TGTGCCAGCAGTGAGGAGACAGGGGGAAACATTCAGTACTTC,CASSEETGGNIQYF
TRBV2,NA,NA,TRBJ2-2,TGTGCCAGCATCTGGGGCGGGAACACCGGGGAGCTGTTTTTT,CASIWGGNTGELFF
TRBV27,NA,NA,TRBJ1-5,TGTGCCAGCAGACCGAGTCTGGGGGCTCGTCAGCCCCAGCATTTT,CASRPSLGARQPQHF
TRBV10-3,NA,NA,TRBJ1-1,TGTGCCATCAGATCAGTGGAGAACACTGAAGCTTTCTTT,CAIRSVENTEAFF
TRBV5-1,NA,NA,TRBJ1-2,TGCGCCAGCAGCTTGTCTGGAAACAGGGCCGATGGCTACACCTTC,CASSLSGNRADGYTF
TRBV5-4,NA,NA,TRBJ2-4,TGTGCCAGCAGCACGGGCGCTTTAGCCAAAAACATTCAGTACTTC,CASSTGALAKNIQYF
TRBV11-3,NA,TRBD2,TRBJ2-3,TGTGCCAGCAGCTTAGATGAGTGGCGGGGGGGTACAGATACGCAGTATTTT,CASSLDEWRGGTDTQYF
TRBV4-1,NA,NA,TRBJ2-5,TGCGCCAGCAGCCCCAGAGTCGGGGGAGCAGAGACCCAGTACTTC,CASSPRVGGAETQYF
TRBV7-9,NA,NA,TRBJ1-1,TGTGCCAGCAGCTTAATTGGCCACGGTCTGCTATTGAACACTGAAGCTTTCTTT,CASSLIGHGLLLNTEAFF
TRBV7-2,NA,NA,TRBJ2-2,TGTGCCAGCAGCTTAGTTCTGCTCGGGGAGCTGTTTTTT,CASSLVLLGELFF
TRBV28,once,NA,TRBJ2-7,TGTGCCAGCAGTTTAACGGGGATGAGTGGGGAGCAGTACTTC,CASSLTGMSGEQYF
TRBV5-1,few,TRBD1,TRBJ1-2,TGCGCCAGCAGCTTGGAGGGACAGGGTATTAGTGGCTATGGCTACACCTTC,CASSLEGQGISGYGYTF